One and the same sample provided the 4 T cell receptor beta chains below, sequenced in a study of Graves' ophthalmopathy and Graves' hyperthyroidism. RNA transcripts served as template for amplifying TCR beta CDR3 sequences. RT-PCR with HTBI primers came first, then second-round multiplex PCR. TCRdb recomputed calls from the multiplex PCR reads with MiXCR, one row per CDR3 protein. Among some 1.1 million distinct CDR3 sequences listed, roughly two fifths were seen once. The sequenced sample was peripheral blood or thyroid tissue (not recorded which). The receptor source for this set is an adult man with Graves' hyperthyroidism.

In its sample, this clonotype was seen many times. The chain couples TRBV6-5 to TRBJ1-2, with TRBD1 as a possible D gene (5 bases). The CDR3 consists of 12 residues. The germline CDR1 and CDR2 sequences are MNHEY and SVGAGI. Trimming stripped 6 bases from V and 7 bases from J, with 12 bases between. Written as DNA, the CDR3 is TGTGCCAGCAGAACAGGCGAATCTGGCTACACCTTC. It yields the protein CASRTGESGYTF.

This chain connects TRBV20-1 to TRBJ1-2; possible D gene TRBD1, 5 bases. Deletions cut 6 bases from V and 4 bases from J, with 21 bases between. Germline-derived CDR1 and CDR2 are DFQATT and SNEGSKA (reference sequence). The CDR3 runs to 15 residues. The CDR3 loop reads CSADNPAGLSYGYTF. CDR3 coding DNA: TGCAGTGCCGATAATCCCGCAGGGCTTTCCTATGGCTACACCTTC.

This clonotype appeared a single time. The chain uses TRBV10-3 and TRBJ2-5; TRBD2 agrees at 11 bases. Per germline, CDR1 ENHRY and CDR2 SYGVKD. With 6 bases clipped from V and 5 bases from J, the junction kept 8 bases outside the gene matches. The CDR3 extends over 15 amino acids. The CDR3: CAIRDTSGGGETQYF. The CDR3 DNA reads TGTGCCATCAGAGACACTAGCGGGGGAGGGGAGACCCAGTACTTC.

Concerning this clonotype itself: A much bigger clone sits one base away, suggesting this may be a read error. The chain employs TRBV19 and TRBJ1-2; D unresolved. CDR3 length: 14 amino acids. CDR1 LNHDA and CDR2 SQIVND come from the germline V gene (reference sequence). Trimming took 5 bases from V and 7 from J, leaving 17 bases between them. CDR3 region: CASSRNREPRGYTF. The CDR3, as DNA: TGTGCCAGTAGTCGGAATAGAGAGCCGCGTGGCTACACCTTC.